This TCR beta chain is drawn from a study of T cells in Graves' hyperthyroidism and ophthalmopathy (dated by TCRdb to the late 2010s). Background on the whole study: Peripheral blood was collected at initial diagnosis, before any treatment. The 75 to 100 discovery patients were divided at random into training and test sets in a 7:3 ratio. Prospective prediction of ophthalmopathy was tested in an independent validation cohort consisting of 18 to 20 hyperthyroidism patients and 15 or so patients who later progressed to ophthalmopathy. Thyroid tissue and blood T-cell repertoires from several Graves' hyperthyroidism patients were also compared in the study. A discovery cohort of about 96 patients, approximately 45 with Graves' ophthalmopathy and fewer than 65 with stable Graves' hyperthyroidism, was used to find distinguishing TCR V-J signatures. Following sampling, methimazole starting at 30 mg daily was given to hyperthyroidism patients, and high-dose intravenous methylprednisolone was given to ophthalmopathy patients. The paper describes TCR Vbeta CDR3 sequencing of about 140 peripheral blood samples, made up of under 50 ophthalmopathy patients, some 76 hyperthyroidism patients and about 17 progressor patients.

This clonotype was detected many times. Its antigen remains unidentified. No per-base quality is available; no much larger clone lies one base away. In the ophthalmopathy patients, disease was moderately to severely active, with a Clinical Activity Score of 3 or more, a NOSPECS grade of 4 or more, and a duration of less than 3 months. Patients with uncontrolled infections, other autoimmune diseases, pregnancy or lactation were excluded. Clinical symptoms, serum thyroxine and TRAb, thyroid ultrasound, and orbital computed tomography formed the basis for the diagnoses. Ficoll-Paque density gradient centrifugation was used to isolate PBMCs from around 10 ml of fresh peripheral blood. Total RNA was extracted with Trizol reagent, and quality was checked on an Agilent 2100 Bioanalyzer. Broad study findings and their caveats: A model built on a 13 V-J signature distinguished ophthalmopathy from stable hyperthyroidism, reaching about 89% sensitivity and about 81% specificity in cross-validation and 80%/75% in testing. Blood samples also contained most of the expanded thyroid clonotypes (frequency above 0.001), which suggests that blood repertoires may reflect thyroid immune responses. During validation, the model predicted progression to ophthalmopathy a median of approximately 7 months ahead of onset, with 60% to 71% sensitivity and under 85% specificity. No statistical method was used to fix the sample size in advance, and group allocation was not hidden from the investigators.

The TCR beta CDR3 regions were amplified from RNA transcripts. The TCR CDR3 was subjected to a first round of RT-PCR using the HTBI primer set and the Qiagen OneStep RT-PCR kit. Libraries were constructed in a second round of multiplex PCR, after which size selection and purification were performed. Libraries were sequenced paired-end with 100 bp reads on an Illumina HiSeq2000. For the original study's pipeline: Raw data were processed with SOAPnuke, discarding reads with adapters, uncalled bases, mean Phred below 15, or no exact constant-primer or identifier match. High-quality paired reads were merged with COPE v1.2.5, and unique nucleotide sequences were defined as clonotypes. Clonotypes were aligned to IMGT TRBV, TRBD and TRBJ reference segments using MiTCR v1.1. The analysis included only V-J combinations with a frequency above 0.0001, which together covered over 98% of the repertoires. A TCS score was defined as the ratio between F50 (clonal expansion) and ExV (chaos), using BLOSUM62-based TCRdist between CDR3 peptides within each V-J. Welch's t-statistics and random forest reduced roughly 530 V-J features to 10 to 15, which were used in a naive Bayes classifier (R e1071). The raw public data were reprocessed by TCRdb itself: fastp quality trimming at Q25, MiXCR clonotype calling, in-frame beta chains only. Merged by CDR3 protein, the rows form single entries marked with the most common genes and DNA. TCRdb's processing, not the authors' own work, is the source of the V and J calls. In all, the sample holds hundreds of thousands of distinct CDR3 sequences, and around 15% of those were seen once. The ten biggest clones cover about 13% of the sample.

The CDR3 covers 15 residues, taking in both the cysteine and the phenylalanine. The retained sequence is limited to the CDR3, 45 bases, with the frame set at the first base. The germline V end is reduced by 2 bases and the J end by 6 bases; junction bases left unmatched: 6. CDR1 and CDR2 (SGHAT, FQNNGV) derive from the germline V gene. The TCR sequence derives from a man younger than 35 with Graves' ophthalmopathy. In this chain, TRBV11-2 is recombined with TRBJ1-4; TRBD1 aligns with 7 central bases. Input material: blood. The CDR3 region reads CASSLLVRGYEKLFF. The base sequence is TGTGCCAGCAGCTTATTAGTCAGGGGGTATGAAAAACTGTTTTTT.